This TCR beta chain emerged from a study of control samples from healthy donors and cancer patients. Here immunoSEQ multiplex PCR was the method, and the copy in TCRdb shows in-frame clones only, minus some. This sample yields about 110,000 clones, of which around nine tenths are seen a single time; roughly 3.7% belongs to the top ten. This CDR3 has 14 amino acids. The germline V gene encodes CDR1 SGHRS and CDR2 YFSETQ. Trimming took off 1 base at V and 0 bases at J, with 4 bases between the two ends. Sequenced material: PBMCs. This TCR derives from a woman in her sixties or seventies with lung cancer. The chain uses TRBV5-1 and TRBJ1-4; D gene uncertain. The CDR3: CASSLTATNEKLFF. In DNA, the CDR3 is TGCGCCAGCAGCTTGACAGCAACTAATGAAAAACTGTTTTTT.